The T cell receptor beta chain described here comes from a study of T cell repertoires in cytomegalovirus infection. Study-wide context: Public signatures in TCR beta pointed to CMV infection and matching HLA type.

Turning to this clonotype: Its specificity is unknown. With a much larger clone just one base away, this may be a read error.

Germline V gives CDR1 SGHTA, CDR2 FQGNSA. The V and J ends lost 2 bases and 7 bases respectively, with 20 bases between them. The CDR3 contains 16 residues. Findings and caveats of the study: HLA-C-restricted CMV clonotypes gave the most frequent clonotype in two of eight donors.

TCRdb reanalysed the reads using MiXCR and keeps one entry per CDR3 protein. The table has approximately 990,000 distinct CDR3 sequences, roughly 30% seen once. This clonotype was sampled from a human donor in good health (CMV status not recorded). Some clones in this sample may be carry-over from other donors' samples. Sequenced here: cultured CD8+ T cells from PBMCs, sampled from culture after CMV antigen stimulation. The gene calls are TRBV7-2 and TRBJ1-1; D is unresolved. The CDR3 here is CASSLWSGIGGVEAFF. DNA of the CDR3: TGTGCCAGCAGCTTATGGTCAGGTATTGGAGGCGTTGAAGCTTTCTTT.